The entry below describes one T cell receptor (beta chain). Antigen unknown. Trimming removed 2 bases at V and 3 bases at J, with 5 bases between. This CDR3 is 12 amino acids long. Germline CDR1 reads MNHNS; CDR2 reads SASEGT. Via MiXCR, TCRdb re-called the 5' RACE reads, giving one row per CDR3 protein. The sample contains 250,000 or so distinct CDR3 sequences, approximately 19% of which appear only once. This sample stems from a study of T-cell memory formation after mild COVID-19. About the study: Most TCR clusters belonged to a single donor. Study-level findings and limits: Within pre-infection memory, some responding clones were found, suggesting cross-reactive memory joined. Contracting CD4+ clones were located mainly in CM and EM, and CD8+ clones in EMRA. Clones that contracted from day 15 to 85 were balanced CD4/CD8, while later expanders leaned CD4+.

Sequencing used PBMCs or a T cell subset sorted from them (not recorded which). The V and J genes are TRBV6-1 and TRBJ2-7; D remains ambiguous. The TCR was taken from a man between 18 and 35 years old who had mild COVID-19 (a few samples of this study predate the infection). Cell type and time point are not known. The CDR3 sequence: CASSELFYEQYF. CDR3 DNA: TGTGCCAGCAGTGAATTGTTCTACGAGCAGTACTTC.